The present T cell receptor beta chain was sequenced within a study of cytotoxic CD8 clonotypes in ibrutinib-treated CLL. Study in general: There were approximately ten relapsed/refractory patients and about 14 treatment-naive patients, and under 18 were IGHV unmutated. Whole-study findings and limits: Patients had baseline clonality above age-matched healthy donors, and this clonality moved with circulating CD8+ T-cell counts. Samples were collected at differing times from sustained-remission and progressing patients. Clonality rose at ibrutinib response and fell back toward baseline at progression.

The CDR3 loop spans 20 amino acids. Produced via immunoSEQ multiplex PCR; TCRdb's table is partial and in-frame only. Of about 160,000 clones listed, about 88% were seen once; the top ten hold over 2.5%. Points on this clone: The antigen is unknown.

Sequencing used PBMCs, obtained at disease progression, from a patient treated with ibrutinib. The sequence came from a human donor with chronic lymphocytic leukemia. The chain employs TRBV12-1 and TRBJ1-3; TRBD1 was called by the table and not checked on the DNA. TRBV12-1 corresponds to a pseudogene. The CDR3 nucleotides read TGTGCCAGCAGCCTCTACAAGAGGCCGGGACAGGGGTTCTCGGGAAACACCATATATTTT. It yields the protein CASSLYKRPGQGFSGNTIYF.